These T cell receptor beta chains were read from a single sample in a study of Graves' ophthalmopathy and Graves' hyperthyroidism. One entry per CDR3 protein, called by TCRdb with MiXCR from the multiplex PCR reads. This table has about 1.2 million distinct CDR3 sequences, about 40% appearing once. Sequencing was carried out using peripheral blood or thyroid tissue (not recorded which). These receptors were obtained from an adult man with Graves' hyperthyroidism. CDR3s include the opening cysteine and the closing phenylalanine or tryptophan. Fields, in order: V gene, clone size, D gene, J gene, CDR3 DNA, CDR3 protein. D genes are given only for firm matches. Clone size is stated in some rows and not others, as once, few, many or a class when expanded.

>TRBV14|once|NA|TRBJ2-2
TGTGCCAGCAGCCAAGATGAACGAGGAGAGGAGGCCGGGGAGCTGTTTTTT
CASSQDERGEEAGELFF
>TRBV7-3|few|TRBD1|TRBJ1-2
TGTGCCAGCAGCTTATTCCGACAGGGGGATATGGCCTTC
CASSLFRQGDMAF
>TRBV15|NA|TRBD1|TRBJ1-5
TGTGCCACCAGCAGAGTGACAGGGTACAATCAGCCCCAGCATTTT
CATSRVTGYNQPQHF
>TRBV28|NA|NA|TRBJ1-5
TGTGCCAGCGGACCCCAGCATTTT
CASGPQHF
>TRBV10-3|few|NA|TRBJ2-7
TGTGCCAGCACCGTAGCGGCGAGCTCCTACGAGCAGTACTTC
CASTVAASSYEQYF
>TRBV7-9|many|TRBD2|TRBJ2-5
TGTGCCAGCAGCCCTTCGGGACTAGCGGGACAAGAGACCCAGTACTTC
CASSPSGLAGQETQYF
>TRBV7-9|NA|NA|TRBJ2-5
TGTGCCAGCAGGGGTTCTTGGACATCGCAAGAGACCCAGTACTTC
CASRGSWTSQETQYF
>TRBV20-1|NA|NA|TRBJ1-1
TGCAGTGCTAGAGATATCGGGAACACTGAAGCTTTCTTT
CSARDIGNTEAFF
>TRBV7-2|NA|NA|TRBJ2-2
TGTGCCAGCAGCTCCGCTCGACGAACAGGGAACACCGGGGAGCTGTTTTTT
CASSSARRTGNTGELFF
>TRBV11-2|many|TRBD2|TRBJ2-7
TGTGCCAGCAGCTTAGAGGGAGGGGTCTCCTACGAGCAGTACTTC
CASSLEGGVSYEQYF
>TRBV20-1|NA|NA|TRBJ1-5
TGCAGTGCTAGCGATGTGAGGGGATCTGAGGATCAGCCCCAGCATTTT
CSASDVRGSEDQPQHF
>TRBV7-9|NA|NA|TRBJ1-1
TGTGCCAGCAGCCCCCGGGAGTCACTTGAAGCTTTCTTT
CASSPRESLEAFF
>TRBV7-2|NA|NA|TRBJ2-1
TGTGCCAGCAGCTTCAGCTCCTACAATGAGCAGTTCTTC
CASSFSSYNEQFF
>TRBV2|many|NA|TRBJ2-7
TGTGCCAGCGGAGTCAGGAGCTCCTACGAGCAGTACTTC
CASGVRSSYEQYF
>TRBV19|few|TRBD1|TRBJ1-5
TGTGCCAGTAAAACGGGACAGGTGATCAATCAGCCCCAGCATTTT
CASKTGQVINQPQHF
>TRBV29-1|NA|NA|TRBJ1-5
TGCAGCTTGGCGGGGGTGAGGTCCCAGCATTTT
CSLAGVRSQHF
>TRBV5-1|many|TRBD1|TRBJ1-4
TGCGCCAGCAGCTTGGCCGACAGGGGGCTCGGTGAAAAACTGTTTTTT
CASSLADRGLGEKLFF
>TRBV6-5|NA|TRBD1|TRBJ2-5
TGTGCCAGCAGTTACGAAGGGACAGGCAAAGAGACCCAGTACTTC
CASSYEGTGKETQYF
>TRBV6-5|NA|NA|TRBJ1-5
TGTGCCAGCAGTTATGAGGGTGTCGGGCAGCCCCAGCATTTT
CASSYEGVGQPQHF
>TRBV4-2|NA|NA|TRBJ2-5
TGTGCCAGCAGCCAAATACCGGGGGACCAAGAGACCCAGTACTTC
CASSQIPGDQETQYF
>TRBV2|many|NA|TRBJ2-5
TGTGCCAGCAGTGGGTCTAGCACGGAGACCCAGTACTTC
CASSGSSTETQYF
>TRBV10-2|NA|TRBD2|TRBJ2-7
TGCGCCAGCAGTGCTAGGACTAGCGGAGACGAGCAGTACTTC
CASSARTSGDEQYF
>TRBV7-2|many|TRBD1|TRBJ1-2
TGTGCCAGCAGCTTATACAGGGGTCCGAACTATGGCTACACCTTC
CASSLYRGPNYGYTF
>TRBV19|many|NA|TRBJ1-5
TGTGCCAGTAGTGGGTCGTCGCGCGGCAATCAGCCCCAGCATTTT
CASSGSSRGNQPQHF
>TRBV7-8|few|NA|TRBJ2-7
TGTGCCAGCAGCTTAATGGCGACGACTTTCTCCTACGAGCAGTACTTC
CASSLMATTFSYEQYF
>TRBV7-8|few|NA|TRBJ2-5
TGTGCCAGCAGCATCCGGGCCGGAGAGACCCAGTACTTC
CASSIRAGETQYF
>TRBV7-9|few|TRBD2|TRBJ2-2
TGTGCCAGCAGTTTCGTCTTCACCGGGACTAGCGTTTTTGGGGAGCTGTTTTTT
CASSFVFTGTSVFGELFF
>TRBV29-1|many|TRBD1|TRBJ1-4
TGCAGCGTCGTGACAGGGGCTAATGAAAAACTGTTTTTT
CSVVTGANEKLFF
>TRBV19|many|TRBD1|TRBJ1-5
TGTGCCAGTAATGGACAGGGCAGTCAGCCCCAGCATTTT
CASNGQGSQPQHF
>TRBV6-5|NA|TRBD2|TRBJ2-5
TGTGCCAGCAGTCGGGGGGGGTACGAGACCCAGTACTTC
CASSRGGYETQYF
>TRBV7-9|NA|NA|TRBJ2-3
TGTGCCAGCAGCTTCAAAGGAGTCACAGATACGCAGTATTTT
CASSFKGVTDTQYF
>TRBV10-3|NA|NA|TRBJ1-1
TGTGCCATCACCCCAGGGGTAAGCGCTGAAGCTTTCTTT
CAITPGVSAEAFF
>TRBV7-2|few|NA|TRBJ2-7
TGTGCCAGCAGCCCGATTGCCCTCCGGGGCTACGAGCAGTACTTC
CASSPIALRGYEQYF
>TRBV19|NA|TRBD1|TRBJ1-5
TGTGCCAGTAGCTGGGGACAGGCGGCTCAGCCCCAGCATTTT
CASSWGQAAQPQHF
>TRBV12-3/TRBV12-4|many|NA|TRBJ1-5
TGTGCCAGCAGTTTAGGAGGTTTTCAGCCCCAGCATTTT
CASSLGGFQPQHF
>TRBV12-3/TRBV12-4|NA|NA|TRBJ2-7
TGTGCCAGCAGTCCAACGAGGGGAAGAGAGCAGTACTTC
CASSPTRGREQYF
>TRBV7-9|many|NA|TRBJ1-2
TGTGCCAGCAGCTTGGGATTCGGGGGCTCGAACTATGGCTACACCTTC
CASSLGFGGSNYGYTF
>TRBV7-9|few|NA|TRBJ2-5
TGTGCCAGCAGCTTAGCAGGAGGGCTCACCCAGCCCCAGTACTTC
CASSLAGGLTQPQYF
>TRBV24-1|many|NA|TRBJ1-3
TGTGCCACCAGTTCGGATGCCTCTGGAAACACCATATATTTT
CATSSDASGNTIYF
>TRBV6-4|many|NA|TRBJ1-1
TGTGCCAGCAGAGAGACAGTGAACACTGAAGCTTTCTTT
CASRETVNTEAFF
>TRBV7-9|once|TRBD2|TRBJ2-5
TGTGCCAACAGCTTGTTAGCGGGGGGGCGGAAGACCCAGTACTTC
CANSLLAGGRKTQYF
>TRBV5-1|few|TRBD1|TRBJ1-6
TGCGCCAGCAGCTGGGAACCGGGACAGGCGCGATCACCCCTCCACTTT
CASSWEPGQARSPLHF
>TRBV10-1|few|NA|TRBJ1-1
TGCGCCAGCAGTGAGAAAACGAACACTGAGGCTTTCTTT
CASSEKTNTEAFF
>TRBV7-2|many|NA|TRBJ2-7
TGTGCCAGCAGCTTTGACAGGGCGCGACTAGGGTCTCACGAGCAGTACTTC
CASSFDRARLGSHEQYF
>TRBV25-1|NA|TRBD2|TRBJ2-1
TGTGCCAGCAGTGGCAGCGGGGTGAACAATGAGCAGTTCTTC
CASSGSGVNNEQFF
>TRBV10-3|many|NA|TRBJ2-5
TGTGCCATCAGTGAGAGTGATCGCGAGACCCAGTACTTC
CAISESDRETQYF
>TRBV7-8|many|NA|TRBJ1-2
TGTGCCAGCAGCCCACACGGGGGGGGTTCTCGAGGGGATGGCTACACCTTC
CASSPHGGGSRGDGYTF
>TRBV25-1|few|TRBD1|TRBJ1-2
TGTGCCAGCAGTGGGGGACAGGGTTGGGATGGCTACACCTTC
CASSGGQGWDGYTF
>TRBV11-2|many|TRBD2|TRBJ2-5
TGTGCCAGCAGCTTCAGGCTAGCGGAAGAGACCCAGTACTTC
CASSFRLAEETQYF